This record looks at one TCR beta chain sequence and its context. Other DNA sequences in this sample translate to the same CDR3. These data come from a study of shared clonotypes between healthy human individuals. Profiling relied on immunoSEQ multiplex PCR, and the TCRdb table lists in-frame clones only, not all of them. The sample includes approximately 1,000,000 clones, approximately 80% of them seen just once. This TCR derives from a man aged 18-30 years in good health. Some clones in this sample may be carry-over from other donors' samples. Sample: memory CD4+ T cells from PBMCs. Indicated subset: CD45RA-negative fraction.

The CDR3 bases are TGTGCCAGCAGTTTGGGGACGACTAACACTGAAGCTTTCTTT. As protein: CASSLGTTNTEAFF. V is TRBV28 and J is TRBJ1-1; a possible D gene is TRBD1 (5 bases). The germline V gene has CDR1 MDHEN and CDR2 SYDVKM. This CDR3 is 14 amino acids long. With 3 bases removed from V and 2 bases from J, the gap between germline ends came to 10 bases.